One sample yielded the 26 T cell receptor beta chains listed below, sequenced in a study of OX40 agonist ivuxolimab in advanced cancers. TCRdb keeps only in-frame clones here, not all; method: immunoSEQ multiplex PCR. The sample records about 58,000 clones, under 90% being singletons. The source was CD4+ or CD8+ T cells sorted from blood, collected in a trial of the OX40 agonist ivuxolimab. The receptors come from an adult with an advanced solid tumor such as melanoma, head and neck, liver or kidney cancer.

The chain links TRBV5-4 to TRBJ1-5; 11 bases align to TRBD1. Germline assignment: CDR1 SGHNT and CDR2 YYREEE (reference sequence). The CDR3 is made up of 16 amino acids. V gave up 4 bases and J gave up 5 bases; unmatched junction bases: 8. The CDR3: CASSTRTGGLYQPQHF. The CDR3 DNA sequence: TGTGCCAGCAGCACCCGGACAGGGGGCTTGTATCAGCCCCAGCATTTT.

The chain has TRBV13 and TRBJ2-7; D may match TRBD1 or TRBD2 (5 bases each). This CDR3 has 16 amino acids. Germline lookup yields CDR1 PRHDT and CDR2 FYEKMQ (reference sequence). Trimming left V 2 bases short and J 1 base short, with 15 bases between. The DNA for the CDR3 is TGTGCCAGCAGCTTAAAAAAGGGGCCGGGGTCCTACGAGCAGTACTTC. It yields the protein CASSLKKGPGSYEQYF.

This clone was seen just once. This chain joins TRBV5-1 and TRBJ2-1; D possibly matches TRBD1 or TRBD2 (5 bases each). Between the trimmed V and J ends, which lost 1 base and 3 bases, there was a span of 8 bases. Germline assignment: CDR1 SGHRS and CDR2 YFSETQ. The CDR3 covers 14 residues. The DNA of the CDR3 is TGCGCCAGCAGCTTGAGGGACGGCTACAATGAGCAGTTCTTC. This gives the protein CASSLRDGYNEQFF.

The J gene is TRBJ1-2, the V gene TRBV30, with TRBD1 matching 10 bases. J lost 8 bases, V lost 2 bases, and 11 bases had no gene match. Germline V gene lookup returns CDR1 GTSNPN and CDR2 SVGIG (reference sequence). The CDR3 is 15 amino acids. This CDR3 reads CAWSQETGGSGGYTF. The CDR3 region has the DNA TGTGCCTGGAGTCAGGAGACAGGGGGCTCGGGAGGCTACACCTTC.

This clone has more than one count but fewer than ten. The CDR3 region is CSARKPNTEAFF. The CDR3 DNA follows: TGCAGCGCTCGGAAACCGAACACTGAAGCTTTCTTT. The chain joins TRBV29-1 to TRBJ1-1; D ambiguous. Germline CDR1 is SQVTM and CDR2 is ANQGSEA. Trimming left V 7 bases short and J 1 base short, with 10 bases between. This CDR3 contains 12 residues.

V is TRBV14 and J is TRBJ1-1; D gene ambiguous. The length of the CDR3 is 13 residues. V was clipped by 0 bases and J by 3 bases, with 5 bases between them. Looked up from germline, CDR1 is SGHDN and CDR2 is FVKESK. The CDR3 DNA follows: TGTGCCAGCAGCCAAGATCTCGACACTGAAGCTTTCTTT. It codes for CASSQDLDTEAFF.

This clone was seen more than once but under ten times. The rearrangement links TRBV5-1 to TRBJ1-4; 9 bases match TRBD1. The CDR3 is 17 amino acids. J was trimmed by 8 bases and V by 4 bases; bases with no gene match: 15. CDR1 SGHRS and CDR2 YFSETQ come from the germline V gene. CDR3 sequence reads: CASSLIPGQGTSEKLFF. The CDR3 DNA sequence: TGCGCCAGCAGCCTAATTCCGGGACAGGGAACCTCCGAAAAACTGTTTTTT. The full variable domain, in which reference TRBV5-1 and TRBJ1-4 provide the parts outside the CDR3, is KAGVTQTPRYLIKTRGQQVTLSCSPISGHRSVSWYQQTPGQGLQFLFEYFSETQRNKGNFPGRFSGRQFSNSRSEMNVSTLELGDSALYLCASSLIPGQGTSEKLFFGSGTQLSVL.

V gene TRBV29-1 combines with J gene TRBJ2-5; 7 bases match TRBD2. The trim removed 7 bases at V and 1 base at J, leaving 6 bases unmatched. The CDR3 loop spans 13 amino acids. From germline, CDR1 is SQVTM and CDR2 ANQGSEA. CDR3 DNA sequence: TGCAGCGGAACTAGCGTTCTCCAAGAGACCCAGTACTTC. It translates to CSGTSVLQETQYF.

This rearrangement joins TRBV28 to TRBJ1-6; D gene ambiguous. Trimming cost V 7 bases and J 11 bases, with 18 bases left between them. Germline CDR1 and CDR2: MDHEN and SYDVKM. The CDR3 covers 14 residues. Here the CDR3 reads CASTSTPSLAPLHF. The CDR3 DNA sequence: TGTGCCAGCACCAGTACACCCTCCTTAGCACCCCTCCACTTT.

This clone was seen once. This chain joins TRBV27 and TRBJ2-5; D remains unclear. Trimming cost V 3 bases and J 4 bases, with 15 bases left between them. Germline V gene lookup returns CDR1 MNHEY and CDR2 SMNVEV (reference sequence). CDR3 length: 15 amino acids. For the CDR3, the DNA is TGTGCCAGCAGTTTTAGCACATACGCCCGAGAGACCCAGTACTTC. This translates into CASSFSTYARETQYF.

The chain couples TRBV28 to TRBJ1-3, with D unresolved. CDR3 length equals 18 residues. V lost 3 bases to trimming and J lost 0 bases, with 18 bases between them. Germline CDR1 and CDR2: MDHEN and SYDVKM. DNA for the CDR3: TGTGCCAGCAGTTTCGGTCTGGGTCAGTTCGCCTCTGGAAACACCATATATTTT. As protein: CASSFGLGQFASGNTIYF.

This clone was picked up one time. A junction boundary mismatches the germline segment, possibly from a read error. The gene calls are TRBV7-7 and TRBJ2-2; D is ambiguous. The germline V gene encodes CDR1 SSHAT and CDR2 FNYEAQ (reference sequence). This CDR3 has 13 amino acids. The CDR3 loop is CASSFNTQGELFF. DNA for the CDR3: TGTGCTAGCAGCTTTAATACCCAAGGGGAGCTGTTTTTT.

The chain joins TRBV11-2 to TRBJ2-2; D is ambiguous. Germline V gene lookup returns CDR1 SGHAT and CDR2 FQNNGV. V lost 8 bases and J lost 1, with 11 bases in between. This CDR3 is built from 14 residues. CDR3 nucleotides: TGTGCCAGCCGACTGCGGATGAACACCGGGGAGCTGTTTTTT. It translates to CASRLRMNTGELFF.

This clone was recorded many times. The chain recombines TRBV27 with TRBJ2-7, with D perhaps given as TRBD1 or TRBD2 (6 bases each). Germline CDR1 reads MNHEY; CDR2 reads SMNVEV (reference sequence). V was trimmed by 4 bases and J by 2 bases, leaving 12 bases between them. The CDR3 totals 14 residues. For the CDR3, the DNA is TGTGCCAGCAGTTCCAGGGGAGGCACCTACGAGCAGTACTTC. It specifies CASSSRGGTYEQYF.

This chain joins TRBV2 and TRBJ2-7, with 7 positions matching TRBD2. In germline, CDR1 is SNHLY, CDR2 FYNNEI. V lost 6 bases and J lost 3; bases outside the gene matches: 11. The CDR3 contains 15 residues. The CDR3 here is CASSHPITGGYEQYF. For the CDR3, the DNA is TGTGCCAGCAGCCATCCCATAACGGGGGGCTACGAGCAGTACTTC.

A few counts support this clone. The V call is TRBV11-2, the J call TRBJ2-3; maybe TRBD1 (6 bases). The CDR3 runs to 14 residues. Germline lookup yields CDR1 SGHAT and CDR2 FQNNGV. V lost 1 base to trimming and J lost 6 bases, with 11 bases between them. CDR3 sequence reads: CASSLVRGADTQYF. The CDR3 DNA reads TGTGCCAGCAGCTTAGTCAGGGGTGCGGATACGCAGTATTTT.

The chain is built from TRBV7-9 and TRBJ2-5; 11 bases fit TRBD1. This CDR3 has 17 amino acids. Germline V lookup: CDR1 SEHNR, CDR2 FQNEAQ (reference sequence). Trimming removed 6 bases from V and 5 bases from J; junction bases left unmatched: 14. CDR3: CASRGQGQGGSLETQYF. In DNA form, the CDR3 reads TGTGCCAGCAGGGGACAGGGACAGGGGGGTAGTTTGGAGACCCAGTACTTC.

As regards this clone: The sample has other DNA sequences that encode this CDR3 too. The J gene is TRBJ1-6, the V gene TRBV6-5; 9 nucleotides agree with TRBD1. CDR1 is MNHEY, CDR2 SVGAGI, per germline. The CDR3 is 14 amino acids. Losses at the gene ends were 6 bases for V and 9 bases for J; bases not matched to a gene: 6. DNA for the CDR3: TGTGCCAGCAGGTCCGGGACAGGGAGTTCACCCCTCCACTTT. This codes for CASRSGTGSSPLHF.

V is TRBV19 and J is TRBJ2-3; possible D gene TRBD2, 6 bases. V lost 3 bases, J lost 5 bases, and 9 bases lay in between. Germline V lookup: CDR1 LNHDA, CDR2 SQIVND (reference sequence). This CDR3 comprises 13 residues. CDR3 bases: TGTGCCAGTAGTATCGGACTACAAGATACGCAGTATTTT. It specifies CASSIGLQDTQYF.

The J gene is TRBJ1-1, the V gene TRBV27, with TRBD1 matching over 12 bases. Trimming removed 0 bases from V and 8 bases from J; junction bases left unmatched: 7. The germline CDR1 and CDR2 sequences are MNHEY and SMNVEV (reference sequence). The CDR3 runs 16 residues. As DNA, the CDR3 is TGTGCCAGCAGTTTATCCCTGGGACAGGGGGCCGGGGAAGCTTTCTTT. Its translation is CASSLSLGQGAGEAFF.

This clone was seen a few times. The chain uses TRBV28 and TRBJ2-7, with TRBD1 matching over 12 bases. The ends lost 8 bases at V and 7 bases at J; junction bases unmatched: 15. Germline CDR1 and CDR2: MDHEN and SYDVKM. The CDR3 sequence is 16 residues long. The CDR3 DNA reads as TGTGCCAGCGGGAGGGAGCGCGGGACAGGGGGCGGGGAGCAGTACTTC. Amino acid sequence: CASGRERGTGGGEQYF.

The chain joins TRBV9 to TRBJ2-6; D is uncertain. This CDR3 has 15 residues. The germline gives CDR1 SGDLS, CDR2 YYNGEE. Between the trimmed V and J ends, which lost 5 bases and 0 bases, there was a span of 9 bases. Written as DNA, the CDR3 is TGTGCCAGCAGTCCCCTCAGCTCTGGGGCCAACGTCCTGACTTTC. Amino acid sequence: CASSPLSSGANVLTF.

The chain combines TRBV5-4 with TRBJ1-1, with D maybe TRBD1 (5 bases). Trimming left V 2 bases short and J 1 base short, with 9 bases between. Germline V gene data show CDR1 as SGHNT and CDR2 as YYREEE (reference sequence). The CDR3 spans 14 residues. This chain's CDR3 is CASSFGGWNTEAFF. As DNA, the CDR3 is TGTGCCAGCAGCTTTGGGGGTTGGAACACTGAAGCTTTCTTT.

V usage is TRBV30 and J usage is TRBJ1-2, with D possibly TRBD1 on 6 matching bases. This CDR3 has 13 amino acids. The ends were cut back, 5 bases at V and 4 bases at J, with 14 bases in the middle. The V gene's germline CDR1 is GTSNPN and CDR2 SVGIG (reference sequence). For the CDR3, the DNA is TGTGCCTGGGGCGTGGCAGGGGCCTATGGCTACACCTTC. It translates to CAWGVAGAYGYTF.

The chain carries TRBV6-5 and TRBJ1-1; D is possibly TRBD1 (6 bases). V shed 4 bases and J shed 1 base, with 7 bases lying between them. CDR1 MNHEY and CDR2 SVGAGI come from the germline V gene. This CDR3 comprises 13 residues. For the CDR3, the DNA is TGTGCCAGCAGTTCACAGGGGAACACTGAAGCTTTCTTT. The encoded protein is CASSSQGNTEAFF.

The V and J genes are TRBV15 and TRBJ2-4, with a possible D match to TRBD2 (5 bases). With 1 base removed from V and 5 bases from J, the gap between germline ends came to 12 bases. This CDR3 comprises 15 residues. The germline CDR1 and CDR2 sequences are LNHNV and YYDKDF (reference sequence). As DNA, the CDR3 is TGTGCCACCAGCAGAGCCTCTAGCTGGGAAAACATTCAGTACTTC. Protein sequence: CATSRASSWENIQYF.